These T cell receptor beta chains were read from a single sample in a study of control samples from healthy donors and cancer patients. Here immunoSEQ multiplex PCR was the method, and the copy in TCRdb shows in-frame clones only, minus some. The sample includes around 83,000 clones, roughly 93% seen only once; the top ten take 1.3%. Sample: PBMCs. These receptors were obtained from a woman between 40 and 55 years old with lung cancer. Each CDR3 is given with its conserved first and last residue. The D gene is left open where the match is weak. Size is omitted from some rows. Given values are once, few, many or a class for expanded clones.

-	TRBV5-1	-	TRBJ1-5	17	TGCGCCAGCAGCTTGGAGGGGGGAGCGTATAGCAATCAGCCCCAGCATTTT	CASSLEGGAYSNQPQHF
-	TRBV18	-	TRBJ2-5	15	TGTGCCAGCTCAGACGGGGGCCCCCCTCGAGTTAATCAGTACTTC	CASSDGGPPRVNQYF
-	TRBV29-1	-	TRBJ2-3	13	TGCAGCGTTGAAGATTGGACCGAAGATACGCAGTATTTT	CSVEDWTEDTQYF
-	TRBV14	-	TRBJ1-2	13	TGTGCCAGCAGCCAAGTCGCAAGGCTTGGCTACACCTTC	CASSQVARLGYTF
TRBD1	TRBV19	-	TRBJ1-2	13	TGTGCCAGTAGTATTCGGGACAGGGGACCATACACCTTC	CASSIRDRGPYTF
TRBD1	TRBV27	-	TRBJ2-7	13	TGTGCCAGCAGTCCGACAGGGGGCTACGAGCAGTACTTC	CASSPTGGYEQYF
TRBD1	TRBV4-2	-	TRBJ2-7	14	TGTGCCAGCAGCCAGGACAGGCAGGCCGCCGAGCAGTACTTC	CASSQDRQAAEQYF
-	TRBV2	-	TRBJ1-1	13	TGTGCCACCCGCAGGTCGGACAACACTGAAGCTTTCTTT	CATRRSDNTEAFF
TRBD1	TRBV12-3/TRBV12-4	-	TRBJ1-1	12	TGTGCCAGCAGTCCCCGGACAGGGTGGGCTTTCTTT	CASSPRTGWAFF
-	TRBV28	-	TRBJ2-4	12	TGTGCCAGCAGTTTACAGGGAAACATTCAGTACTTC	CASSLQGNIQYF
-	TRBV5-1	few	TRBJ2-7	12	TGCGCCAGCAGCTTCGCTAGTGGCGAGCAGTACTTC	CASSFASGEQYF
-	TRBV4-1	-	TRBJ1-2	15	TGCGCCAGCAGCCGCGGGGCACCGTCTAACTATGGCTACACCTTC	CASSRGAPSNYGYTF
-	TRBV6-5	-	TRBJ1-3	13	TGTGCCAGCAGTTCCGAAACTGGAAACACCATATATTTT	CASSSETGNTIYF
-	TRBV3-1/TRBV3-2	-	TRBJ1-5	12	TGTGCCACCAGCCGTGGGGAGGGGCCCCAGCATTTT	CATSRGEGPQHF
-	TRBV24-1	-	TRBJ1-1	13	TGTGCCACCAGTCGAGGGGGAAGCACTGAAGCTTTCTTT	CATSRGGSTEAFF
-	TRBV4-2	-	TRBJ1-1	14	TGTGCCAGCAGCCAAGATAGTGGCGGGACTGAAGCTTTCTTT	CASSQDSGGTEAFF
-	TRBV19	-	TRBJ2-5	14	TGTGCCAGTGGCCCGGGCGCCAGGATAGAGACCCAGTACTTC	CASGPGARIETQYF
-	TRBV11-2	-	TRBJ1-1	10	TGTGCCAGCAGGGGTACTGAAGCTTTCTTT	CASRGTEAFF
TRBD1	TRBV7-9	-	TRBJ1-2	15	TGTGCCAGCAGCTTGGAGACAGGGGGTAACGACGGCTACACCTTC	CASSLETGGNDGYTF
TRBD2	TRBV6-5	-	TRBJ2-1	15	TGTGCCAGCAGTTTCAGCGGGGGCTCCTACAATGAGCAGTTCTTC	CASSFSGGSYNEQFF
-	TRBV28	-	TRBJ1-2	18	TGTGCCAGCAGCTCCAAAAAAATCTCAACGCCTTCTAACTATGGCTACACCTTC	CASSSKKISTPSNYGYTF
TRBD1	TRBV7-9	-	TRBJ2-2	16	TGTGCCAGCAGCGGCGGGACAGGCCCTAACACCGGGGAGCTGTTTTTT	CASSGGTGPNTGELFF
-	TRBV2	-	TRBJ2-7	15	TGTGCCACCTTTGTCCGTTTTCCTTCTGGGTACGAGCAGTACTTC	CATFVRFPSGYEQYF